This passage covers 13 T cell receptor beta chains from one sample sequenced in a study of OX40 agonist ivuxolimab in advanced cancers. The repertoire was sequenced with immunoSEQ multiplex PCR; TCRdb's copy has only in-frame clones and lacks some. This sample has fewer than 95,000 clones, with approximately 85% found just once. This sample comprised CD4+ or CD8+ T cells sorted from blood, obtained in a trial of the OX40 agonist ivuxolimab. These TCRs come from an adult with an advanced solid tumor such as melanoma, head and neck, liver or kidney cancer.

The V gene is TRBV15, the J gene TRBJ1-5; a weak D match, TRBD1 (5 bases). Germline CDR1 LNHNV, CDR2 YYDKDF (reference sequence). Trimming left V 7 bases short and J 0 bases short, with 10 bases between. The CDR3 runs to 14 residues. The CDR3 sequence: CATIGDYSNQPQHF. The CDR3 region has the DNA TGTGCCACCATCGGGGACTATAGCAATCAGCCCCAGCATTTT.

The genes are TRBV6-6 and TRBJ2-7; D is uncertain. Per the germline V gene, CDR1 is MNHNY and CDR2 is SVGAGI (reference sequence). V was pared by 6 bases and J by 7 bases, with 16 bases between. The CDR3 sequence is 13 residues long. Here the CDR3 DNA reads TGTGCCAGCAGGGATTCATGGTTCGGGGAGCAGTACTTC. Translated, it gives CASRDSWFGEQYF.

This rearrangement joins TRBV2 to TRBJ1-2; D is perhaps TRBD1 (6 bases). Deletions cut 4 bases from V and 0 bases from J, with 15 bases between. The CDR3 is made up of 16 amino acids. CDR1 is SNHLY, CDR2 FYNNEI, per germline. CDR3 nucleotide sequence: TGTGCCAGCAGTGGATTGGGGGGCCTAGCTAACTATGGCTACACCTTC. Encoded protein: CASSGLGGLANYGYTF.

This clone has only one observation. CDR3 DNA: TGTGCCAGCAGCGGAGTGGTGGGGGGGCTCGATAATGAGCAGTTCTTC. As protein: CASSGVVGGLDNEQFF. This chain uses TRBV9 with TRBJ2-1, with D possibly TRBD2 on 7 matching bases. The CDR3 totals 16 residues. Germline loops: CDR1 SGDLS, CDR2 YYNGEE. V dropped 3 bases and J dropped 7 bases, with 20 bases sitting between them.

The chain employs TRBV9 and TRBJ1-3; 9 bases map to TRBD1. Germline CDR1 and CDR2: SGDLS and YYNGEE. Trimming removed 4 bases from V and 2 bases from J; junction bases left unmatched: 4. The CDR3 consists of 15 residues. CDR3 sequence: CASSPGQGTGNTIYF. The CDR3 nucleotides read TGTGCCAGCAGCCCGGGACAGGGCACTGGAAACACCATATATTTT.

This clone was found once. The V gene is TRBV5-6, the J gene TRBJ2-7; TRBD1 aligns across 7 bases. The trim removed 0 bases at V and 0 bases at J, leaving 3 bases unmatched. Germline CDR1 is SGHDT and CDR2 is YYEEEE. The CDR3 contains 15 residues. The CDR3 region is CASSLGQGGSYEQYF. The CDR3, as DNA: TGTGCCAGCAGCTTGGGACAGGGTGGCTCCTACGAGCAGTACTTC.

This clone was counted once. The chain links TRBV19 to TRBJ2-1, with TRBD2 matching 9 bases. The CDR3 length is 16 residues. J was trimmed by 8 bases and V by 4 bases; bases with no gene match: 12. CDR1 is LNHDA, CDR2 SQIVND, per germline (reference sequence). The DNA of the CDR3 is TGTGCCAGTAGTAGCCTAGCGGGGAACATCAAGGATGAGCAGTTCTTC. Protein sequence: CASSSLAGNIKDEQFF.

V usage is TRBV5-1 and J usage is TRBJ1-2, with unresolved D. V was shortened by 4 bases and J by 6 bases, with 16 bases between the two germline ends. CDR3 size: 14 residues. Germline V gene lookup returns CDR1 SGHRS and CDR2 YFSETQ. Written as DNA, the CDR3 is TGCGCCAGCAGCCCGGCTGGCACAGCCCATGGCTACACCTTC. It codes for CASSPAGTAHGYTF.

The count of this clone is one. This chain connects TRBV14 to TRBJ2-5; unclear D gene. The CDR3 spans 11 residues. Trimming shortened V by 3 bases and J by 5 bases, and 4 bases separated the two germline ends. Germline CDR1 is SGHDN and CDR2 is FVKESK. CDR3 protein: CASSHGETQYF. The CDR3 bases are TGTGCCAGCAGCCATGGGGAGACCCAGTACTTC.

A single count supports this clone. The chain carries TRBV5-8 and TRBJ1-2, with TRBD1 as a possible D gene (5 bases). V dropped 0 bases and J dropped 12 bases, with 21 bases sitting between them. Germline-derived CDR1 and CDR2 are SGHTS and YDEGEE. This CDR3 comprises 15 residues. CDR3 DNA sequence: TGTGCCAGCAGCTTGGGGAGTTCTGGGGACCCGGGGAACACCTTC. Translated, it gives CASSLGSSGDPGNTF.

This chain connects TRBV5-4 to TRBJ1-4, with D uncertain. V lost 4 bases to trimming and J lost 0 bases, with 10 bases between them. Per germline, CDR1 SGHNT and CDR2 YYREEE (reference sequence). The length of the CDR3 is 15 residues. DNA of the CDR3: TGTGCCAGCAGCCCCCCGGGTGCAACTAATGAAAAACTGTTTTTT. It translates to CASSPPGATNEKLFF.

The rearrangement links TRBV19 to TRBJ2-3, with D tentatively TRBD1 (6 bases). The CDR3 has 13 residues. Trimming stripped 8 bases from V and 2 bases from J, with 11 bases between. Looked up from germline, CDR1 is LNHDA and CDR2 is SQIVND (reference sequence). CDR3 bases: TGTGCCAGTTCCGACAGGTACACAGATACGCAGTATTTT. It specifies CASSDRYTDTQYF.

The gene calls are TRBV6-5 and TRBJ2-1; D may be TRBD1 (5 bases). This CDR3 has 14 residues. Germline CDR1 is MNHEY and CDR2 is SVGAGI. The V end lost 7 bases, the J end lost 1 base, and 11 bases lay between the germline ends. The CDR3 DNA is TGTGCCAGCATGTCAGGGCAGTCCTACAATGAGCAGTTCTTC. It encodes CASMSGQSYNEQFF.